The 20 T cell receptor beta chains listed next were all sequenced from one sample in a study of human versus mouse CDR3 diversity and MHC coevolution. Clones were sequenced by immunoSEQ multiplex PCR, and TCRdb holds only the in-frame ones, with some missing. The data hold some 80,000 clones, with 92% observed a single time. The sample taken for sequencing was naive CD4+ T cells from blood. Described subset: CD45RO-negative CD62L-positive naive CD4 T cells. These receptors originate from a person aged 30-69 years in good health.

This clone has a handful of counts. This chain links TRBV19 with TRBJ1-1, with D tentatively TRBD1 (6 bases). Germline V gene lookup returns CDR1 LNHDA and CDR2 SQIVND (reference sequence). CDR3 length: 14 residues. V lost 4 bases to trimming and J lost 4 bases, with 13 bases between them. The CDR3 sequence is CASSTKPQGTEAFF. The CDR3 DNA follows: TGTGCCAGTAGTACAAAACCACAGGGCACTGAAGCTTTCTTT.

The chain is built from TRBV15 and TRBJ2-5; 11 bases are shared with TRBD2. The J call may be wrong; the DNA end is better matched by TRBJ2-7. This CDR3 contains 15 residues. Germline CDR1 and CDR2: LNHNV and YYDKDF (reference sequence). The CDR3 spells CATSTGTSGTYEQYF. CDR3 DNA: TGTGCCACCAGCACAGGGACTAGCGGAACGTACGAGCAGTACTTC.

The genes are TRBV28 and TRBJ2-7, with 9 nucleotides matching TRBD1. The germline V gene has CDR1 MDHEN and CDR2 SYDVKM. CDR3 length: 15 amino acids. V lost 6 bases to trimming and J lost 1 base; unmatched junction nucleotides: 7. The CDR3 DNA sequence: TGTGCCAGCAGCCAGACAGGGGGTTCATCCTACGAGCAGTACTTC. Encoded protein: CASSQTGGSSYEQYF.

The V gene is TRBV10-2, the J gene TRBJ2-1; TRBD1 matches 11 bases. This CDR3 is built from 17 residues. From germline, CDR1 is WSHSY and CDR2 SAAADI. V shed 5 bases, J shed 5 bases, and the junction held 11 bases outside the gene matches. The CDR3 is CASSWSLGQGVNNEQFF. The DNA for the CDR3 is TGCGCCAGCAGTTGGAGTCTGGGACAGGGGGTCAACAATGAGCAGTTCTTC.

The chain employs TRBV9 and TRBJ1-1; 7 bases fit TRBD1. Germline trimming cut 3 bases from V and 4 bases from J; bases unmatched to any gene: 15. The CDR3 loop spans 17 amino acids. Germline V lookup: CDR1 SGDLS, CDR2 YYNGEE. CDR3: CASSATIRGRGPTEAFF. The CDR3 DNA is TGTGCCAGCAGCGCGACTATTAGGGGGCGCGGTCCCACTGAAGCTTTCTTT.

The chain carries TRBV7-9 and TRBJ2-3; D possibly corresponds to TRBD2 (6 bases). The CDR3 covers 15 residues. Germline V gene sequence: CDR1 SEHNR, CDR2 FQNEAQ (reference sequence). Trimming stripped 2 bases from V and 0 bases from J, with 9 bases between. This chain's CDR3 is CASSLMGTSTDTQYF. As DNA, the CDR3 is TGTGCCAGCAGCTTAATGGGGACTAGCACAGATACGCAGTATTTT.

This chain links TRBV9 with TRBJ1-3, with a possible D match to TRBD1 (5 bases). This CDR3 comprises 15 residues. Between the trimmed V and J ends, which lost 1 base and 7 bases, there was a span of 15 bases. Germline values: CDR1 SGDLS, CDR2 YYNGEE. CDR3 DNA sequence: TGTGCCAGCAGCGTACAGGGTGAAAGGTGGAACACCATATATTTT. Translated, it gives CASSVQGERWNTIYF.

This chain connects TRBV7-2 to TRBJ1-1; no clear D. Trimming pared 3 bases from V and 1 base from J, leaving 9 bases between. The CDR3 loop spans 14 amino acids. CDR1 SGHTA and CDR2 FQGNSA come from the germline V gene. The CDR3 region has the DNA TGTGCCAGCAGCTTTAACGGTAAGAACACTGAAGCTTTCTTT. As protein: CASSFNGKNTEAFF. Supplemented by reference TRBV7-2 and TRBJ1-1, the full variable domain reads GAGVSQSPSNKVTEKGKDVELRCDPISGHTALYWYRQSLGQGLEFLIYFQGNSAPDKSGLPSDRFSAERTGGSVSTLTIQRTQQEDSAVYLCASSFNGKNTEAFFGQGTRLTVV.

The rearrangement joins TRBV28 to TRBJ1-2, with D unresolved. Germline V CDR1 and CDR2: MDHEN, SYDVKM. V was cut by 3 bases and J by 7 bases, with 15 bases left in between. The CDR3 runs 14 residues. CDR3 sequence: CASSFLAGVGGYTF. CDR3 bases: TGTGCCAGCAGTTTCCTAGCAGGAGTCGGTGGCTACACCTTC.

The chain has TRBV28 and TRBJ2-7; 8 bases map to TRBD1. Germline V gives CDR1 MDHEN, CDR2 SYDVKM. Trimming cost V 3 bases and J 6 bases; bases outside gene matches: 7. The CDR3 runs to 14 residues. For the CDR3, the DNA is TGTGCCAGCAGTTTGCGACAGGGGCCTCGCGAGCAGTACTTC. Translating gives CASSLRQGPREQYF. Full variable domain (missing parts from reference TRBV28 and TRBJ2-7): DVKVTQSSRYLVKRTGEKVFLECVQDMDHENMFWYRQDPGLGLRLIYFSYDVKMKEKGDIPEGYSVSREKKERFSLILESASTNQTSMYLCASSLRQGPREQYFGPGTRLTVT.

The V and J genes are TRBV6-1 and TRBJ2-2; weak D call: TRBD1 (7 bases). This CDR3 spans 16 amino acids. Trimming pared 3 bases from V and 1 base from J, leaving 12 bases between. Germline values: CDR1 MNHNS, CDR2 SASEGT. The CDR3 bases are TGTGCCAGCAGTGATGGGAGGACAGGGAACACCGGGGAGCTGTTTTTT. It is translated as CASSDGRTGNTGELFF.

V gene TRBV6-1 combines with J gene TRBJ2-4, with TRBD1 matching 9 bases. Germline loops: CDR1 MNHNS, CDR2 SASEGT. CDR3 size: 15 residues. V gave up 4 bases and J gave up 8 bases; unmatched junction bases: 9. The CDR3 spells CASSGGDRVADIQYF. DNA of the CDR3: TGTGCCAGCAGTGGAGGGGACAGGGTTGCGGACATTCAGTACTTC.

The J gene is TRBJ2-5, the V gene TRBV11-3, with D perhaps matching TRBD1 (6 bases). V was pared by 5 bases and J by 1 base, with 8 bases between. Per germline, CDR1 SGHNT and CDR2 YENEEA. The CDR3 sequence is 13 residues long. The CDR3 coding sequence is TGTGCCAGCAGCCGGACAGTCCAAGAGACCCAGTACTTC. Amino acid sequence: CASSRTVQETQYF.

The rearrangement links TRBV11-2 to TRBJ1-1; TRBD1 might be the D (5 bases). Germline loops: CDR1 SGHAT, CDR2 FQNNGV. The CDR3 covers 13 residues. Trimming took 4 bases from V and 6 from J, leaving 12 bases between them. CDR3 DNA: TGTGCCAGCAGCTACCGGGGGAAGGCTGAAGCTTTCTTT. This gives the protein CASSYRGKAEAFF. Using reference TRBV11-2 and TRBJ1-1 for the parts outside the CDR3, the full variable domain is EAGVAQSPRYKIIEKRQSVAFWCNPISGHATLYWYQQILGQGPKLLIQFQNNGVVDDSQLPKDRFSAERLKGVDSTLKIQPAKLEDSAVYLCASSYRGKAEAFFGQGTRLTVV.

The gene calls are TRBV25-1 and TRBJ1-2, with D unclear. V was cut by 1 base and J by 6 bases, with 6 bases left in between. This CDR3 spans 12 amino acids. Germline V gene sequence: CDR1 MGHDK, CDR2 SYGVNS. Written as DNA, the CDR3 is TGTGCCAGCAGTGAATTGGAGGATGGCTACACCTTC. It yields the protein CASSELEDGYTF.

The chain has TRBV6-6 and TRBJ2-5; D perhaps matches TRBD2 (6 bases). V was trimmed by 6 bases and J by 6 bases, leaving 20 bases between them. The CDR3 sequence is 15 residues long. Germline loops: CDR1 MNHNY, CDR2 SVGAGI (reference sequence). The CDR3 reads CASSGSKRAEKTQYF. As DNA, the CDR3 is TGTGCCAGCAGCGGGAGTAAGAGGGCCGAAAAGACCCAGTACTTC.

The chain employs TRBV19 and TRBJ1-1, with a weak D call TRBD1 (5 bases). Germline V lookup: CDR1 LNHDA, CDR2 SQIVND (reference sequence). The CDR3 has 15 residues. Trimming took 6 bases from V and 1 from J, leaving 15 bases between them. Here the CDR3 reads CASRDSGPRNTEAFF. The CDR3, as DNA: TGTGCCAGTAGGGATTCAGGGCCCCGGAACACTGAAGCTTTCTTT.

This chain links TRBV14 with TRBJ2-3; D might be TRBD2 (5 bases). The CDR3 contains 16 residues. Germline V gene sequence: CDR1 SGHDN, CDR2 FVKESK. Trimming took off 5 bases at V and 0 bases at J, with 15 bases between the two ends. This CDR3 reads CASSFRVSGSTDTQYF. CDR3 coding DNA: TGTGCCAGCAGCTTCCGAGTAAGCGGCAGCACAGATACGCAGTATTTT.

The J gene is TRBJ1-2, the V gene TRBV30, with TRBD1 identical over 7 bases. This CDR3 is built from 12 residues. The V segment lost 5 bases and the J segment 7 bases; nucleotides outside the gene matches: 7. CDR1 is GTSNPN, CDR2 SVGIG, per germline (reference sequence). The CDR3 DNA sequence: TGTGCCTGGCGGGGACAGTTTGCTGGCTACACCTTC. As protein: CAWRGQFAGYTF.

The chain employs TRBV2 and TRBJ1-2, with 7 bases aligning to TRBD1. This CDR3 has 13 amino acids. The germline V gene encodes CDR1 SNHLY and CDR2 FYNNEI. The J segment lost 8 bases and the V segment lost 5 bases, leaving 8 bases of the junction unmatched. The DNA for the CDR3 is TGTGCCAGCAGTTTAGACAGGGACGGAGGCTACACCTTC. It is translated as CASSLDRDGGYTF.